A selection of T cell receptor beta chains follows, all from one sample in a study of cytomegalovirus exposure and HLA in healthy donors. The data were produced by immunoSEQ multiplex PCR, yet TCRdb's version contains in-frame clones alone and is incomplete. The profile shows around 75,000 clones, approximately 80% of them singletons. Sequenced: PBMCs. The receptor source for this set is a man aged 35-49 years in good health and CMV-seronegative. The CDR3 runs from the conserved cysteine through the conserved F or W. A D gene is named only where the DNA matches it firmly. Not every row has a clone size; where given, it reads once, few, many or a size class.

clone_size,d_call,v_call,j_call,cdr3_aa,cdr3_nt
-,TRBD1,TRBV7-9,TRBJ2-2,CASSTGQGNTGELFF,TGTGCCAGCAGCACAGGACAGGGGAACACCGGGGAGCTGTTTTTT
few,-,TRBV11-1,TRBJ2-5,CASSREEPETQYF,TGTGCCAGCAGCCGCGAGGAGCCGGAGACCCAGTACTTC
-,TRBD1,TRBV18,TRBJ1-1,CASSGQGGTEAFF,TGTGCCAGCTCAGGACAGGGGGGCACTGAAGCTTTCTTT
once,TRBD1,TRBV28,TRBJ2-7,CASKQGLDYEQYF,TGTGCCAGCAAACAGGGGCTGGACTACGAGCAGTACTTC
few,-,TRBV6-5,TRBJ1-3,CASSYSIPGSGNTIYF,TGTGCCAGCAGTTACTCGATTCCGGGCTCTGGAAACACCATATATTTT
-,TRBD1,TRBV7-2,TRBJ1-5,CASSLAFDRVTHQPQHF,TGTGCCAGCAGCTTAGCTTTCGACAGGGTTACCCATCAGCCCCAGCATTTT
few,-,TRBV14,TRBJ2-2,CASSQASVTGELFF,TGTGCCAGCAGCCAAGCTTCGGTCACCGGGGAGCTGTTTTTT
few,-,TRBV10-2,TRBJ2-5,CASTTTGTAGETQYF,TGCGCCAGCACGACTACCGGGACAGCGGGAGAGACCCAGTACTTC
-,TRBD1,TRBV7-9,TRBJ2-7,CASSSDRGLIEQYF,TGTGCCAGCAGCTCCGACAGGGGGTTGATCGAGCAGTACTTC
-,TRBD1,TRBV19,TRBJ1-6,CASRRTGENSPLHF,TGTGCCAGTAGGAGGACAGGAGAGAATTCACCCCTCCACTTT
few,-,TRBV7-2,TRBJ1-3,CASRFSGGNTIYF,TGTGCCAGCAGATTCTCAGGGGGAAACACCATATATTTT
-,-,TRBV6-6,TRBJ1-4,CASSYSPGRGFEKLFF,TGTGCCAGCAGTTACTCTCCGGGCAGGGGATTTGAAAAACTGTTTTTT
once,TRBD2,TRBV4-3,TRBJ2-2,CASSQEAVPAGGPGGGELFF,TGCGCCAGCAGCCAAGAAGCCGTTCCAGCGGGGGGGCCAGGGGGCGGGGAGCTGTTTTTT
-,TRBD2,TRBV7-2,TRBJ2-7,CASSYPGTRASEQYF,TGTGCCAGCAGCTACCCCGGGACTAGGGCCTCCGAGCAGTACTTC
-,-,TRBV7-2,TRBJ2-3,CASGFRVRGTQYF,TGTGCCAGCGGGTTCCGGGTGCGCGGGACGCAGTATTTT
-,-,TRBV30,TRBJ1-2,CAWRVAGYGYTF,TGTGCCTGGAGGGTGGCAGGATATGGCTACACCTTC
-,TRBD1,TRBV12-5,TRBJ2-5,CASGFGTVQETQYF,TGTGCTAGTGGTTTTGGGACAGTACAAGAGACCCAGTACTTC
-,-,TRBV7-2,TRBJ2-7,CASSLVQGTYEQYF,TGTGCCAGCAGCTTAGTTCAGGGTACCTACGAGCAGTACTTC
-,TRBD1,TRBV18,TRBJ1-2,CASSPWDRGDEGYTF,TGTGCCAGCTCACCATGGGACAGGGGGGATGAAGGCTACACCTTC
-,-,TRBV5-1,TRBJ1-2,CASSLTESGPYGYTF,TGCGCCAGCAGCTTGACGGAATCAGGGCCTTATGGCTACACCTTC
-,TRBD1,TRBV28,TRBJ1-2,CASSWGQPGYTF,TGTGCCAGCAGTTGGGGACAGCCTGGCTACACCTTC
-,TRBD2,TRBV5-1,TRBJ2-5,CASSVPGLAGGDQETQYF,TGCGCCAGCAGCGTGCCGGGACTAGCGGGGGGAGACCAAGAGACCCAGTACTTC
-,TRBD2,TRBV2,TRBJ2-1,CASGNEASGGVRNEQFF,TGTGCCAGCGGCAACGAGGCTAGCGGGGGGGTCCGCAATGAGCAGTTCTTC
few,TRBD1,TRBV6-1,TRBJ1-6,CASSELVDRVTSPLHF,TGTGCCAGCAGTGAATTGGTGGACAGGGTGACTTCACCCCTCCACTTT
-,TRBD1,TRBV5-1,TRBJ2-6,CARSFDRASGANVLTF,TGCGCCCGCAGCTTCGACAGGGCCTCTGGGGCCAACGTCCTGACTTTC
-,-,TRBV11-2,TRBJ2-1,CASSLQGSYNEQFF,TGTGCCAGCAGCTTACAGGGTTCCTACAATGAGCAGTTCTTC
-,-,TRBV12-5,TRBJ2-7,CSSGLAQASSYEQYF,TGTTCTAGTGGTTTGGCCCAAGCAAGCTCCTACGAGCAGTACTTC
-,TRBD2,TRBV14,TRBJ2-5,CASSQIRGAGGQETQYF,TGTGCCAGCAGCCAAATTCGCGGCGCGGGGGGCCAAGAGACCCAGTACTTC
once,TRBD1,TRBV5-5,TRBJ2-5,CASSLTGGYQETQYF,TGTGCCAGCAGCTTGACAGGGGGGTACCAAGAGACCCAGTACTTC
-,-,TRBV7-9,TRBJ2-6,CASSLLARVVSGANVLTF,TGTGCCAGCAGCTTACTGGCCAGGGTGGTCTCTGGGGCCAACGTCCTGACTTTC
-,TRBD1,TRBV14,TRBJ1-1,CASSQGVSSGDRGRKAFF,TGTGCCAGCAGCCAAGGAGTCTCGAGCGGCGACAGGGGGCGGAAAGCTTTCTTT
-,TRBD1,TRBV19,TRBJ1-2,CASSLTGTVSYTF,TGTGCCAGTAGTCTTACCGGGACAGTGAGCTACACCTTC
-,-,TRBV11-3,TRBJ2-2,CASSPSDRGGELFF,TGTGCCAGCAGCCCCTCGGATAGGGGGGGGGAGCTGTTTTTT
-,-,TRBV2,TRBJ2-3,CASSERDTQYF,TGTGCCAGCAGTGAGAGAGATACGCAGTATTTT
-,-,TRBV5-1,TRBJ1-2,CASSLAPTGPRPYGYPF,TGCGCCAGCAGCTTGGCGCCGACAGGACCAAGGCCCTATGGCTACCCCTTC
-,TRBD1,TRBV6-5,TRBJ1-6,CASSQTGNNSPLHF,TGTGCCAGCAGTCAGACAGGGAATAATTCACCCCTCCACTTT
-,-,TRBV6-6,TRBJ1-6,CASSGTSSYNSPLHF,TGTGCCAGCAGTGGAACTAGCTCCTATAATTCACCCCTCCACTTT